The rows below give T cell receptor beta chains drawn from one sample of a study of neurological immune-mediated disorders. Each CDR3 protein gets one entry after TCRdb re-called the 5' RACE reads with MiXCR. The repertoire holds more than 30,000 distinct CDR3 sequences, with about 3.8% as singletons. Sequenced material: CD4+ T cells from blood. The receptors were sampled from a woman aged 40 to 50 in good health. CDR3s include the opening cysteine and the closing phenylalanine or tryptophan. A D gene is named only where the DNA matches it firmly. For some rows the clone size is stated as once, few or many, or as a class when expanded; others skip it.

j_call clone_size v_call d_call cdr3_aa cdr3_nt
TRBJ2-2 many TRBV5-1 NA CASSLDAVRRVNTGELFF TGCGCCAGCAGCTTGGATGCAGTCAGGCGGGTTAACACCGGGGAGCTGTTTTTT
TRBJ2-1 many TRBV7-8 TRBD2 CASSLMYWAGVNNEQFF TGTGCCAGCAGCTTAATGTATTGGGCGGGAGTGAACAATGAGCAGTTCTTC
TRBJ2-7 many TRBV12-3/TRBV12-4 NA CASSPAGTGPYEQYF TGTGCCAGCAGTCCTGCCGGGACTGGACCCTACGAGCAGTACTTC
TRBJ2-2 many TRBV14 NA CASSRGVSSQGELFF TGTGCCAGCAGCCGGGGGGTCTCATCTCAAGGGGAGCTGTTTTTT
TRBJ1-4 many TRBV18 NA CASSPTEMSHEKLFF TGTGCCAGCTCACCTACAGAGATGAGTCATGAAAAACTGTTTTTT
TRBJ2-7 medium-sized TRBV4-1 TRBD1 CASSEDRYYEQYF TGCGCCAGCAGTGAGGACAGGTACTACGAGCAGTACTTC
TRBJ1-6 many TRBV27 NA CASSRDGYNSPLHF TGTGCCAGCAGTCGGGACGGTTATAATTCACCCCTCCACTTT
TRBJ2-1 many TRBV4-1 TRBD2 CASSRLRGSGSDSEQFF TGCGCCAGCAGCCGTCTACGAGGTAGCGGGAGTGATAGTGAGCAGTTCTTC
TRBJ2-3 many TRBV20-1 NA CSATPGRRGVTDTQYF TGCAGTGCTACCCCGGGGAGGCGGGGCGTCACAGATACGCAGTATTTT
TRBJ2-1 NA TRBV29-1 TRBD2 CSVRGLAGKYNEQFF TGCAGCGTGCGAGGGCTAGCGGGGAAATACAATGAGCAGTTCTTC
TRBJ2-7 medium-sized TRBV7-9 TRBD1 CASKRQGTTYEQYF TGTGCCAGCAAGAGACAGGGAACAACCTACGAGCAGTACTTC
TRBJ2-5 many TRBV20-1 NA CSAAVGQETQYF TGCAGTGCCGCGGTAGGGCAAGAGACCCAGTACTTC
TRBJ2-5 NA TRBV28 NA CASSLPRGGSETQYF TGTGCCAGCAGCCTGCCTAGGGGGGGGTCAGAGACCCAGTACTTC
TRBJ2-2 many TRBV7-2 TRBD2 CASSSPSGGRGELFF TGTGCCAGCAGCTCGCCCTCAGGCGGGAGGGGGGAGCTGTTTTTT
TRBJ1-1 many TRBV5-1 NA CASSPSTVKGTEAFF TGCGCCAGCAGCCCATCAACAGTTAAGGGCACTGAAGCTTTCTTT
TRBJ1-2 many TRBV3-1 NA CASSQEQGRDGYTF TGTGCCAGCAGCCAAGAGCAAGGAAGGGATGGCTACACCTTC
TRBJ2-6 many TRBV5-1 NA CASSSQSSGANVLTF TGCGCCAGCAGCTCGCAGAGCTCTGGGGCCAACGTCCTGACTTTC
TRBJ1-1 many TRBV7-2 NA CASSPLTGTEAFF TGTGCCAGCAGCCCCCTCACGGGGACAGAAGCTTTCTTT
TRBJ2-2 NA TRBV7-9 NA CASTEGARIGELFF TGTGCCAGCACGGAGGGGGCGCGGATCGGGGAGCTGTTTTTT
TRBJ1-1 many TRBV4-1 NA CASSQGASLNTEAFF TGCGCCAGCAGCCAAGGAGCCAGTCTGAACACTGAAGCTTTCTTT
TRBJ1-5 many TRBV12-3/TRBV12-4 NA CASSSRQGGYSNQPQHF TGTGCCAGCAGCTCCCGTCAGGGTGGGTATAGCAATCAGCCCCAGCATTTT
TRBJ2-2 many TRBV5-1 NA CASSWRGNTGELFF TGCGCCAGCAGCTGGCGGGGGAACACCGGGGAGCTGTTTTTT
TRBJ1-1 many TRBV7-9 NA CASSHVGTGAFF TGTGCCAGCAGCCACGTAGGGACGGGGGCTTTCTTT
TRBJ1-5 many TRBV5-6 NA CASSSGPNQPQHF TGCGCCAGCAGCTCCGGGCCAAATCAGCCCCAGCATTTT
TRBJ2-3 many TRBV12-3/TRBV12-4 TRBD2 CASSWGAGASTDTQYF TGTGCCAGCAGTTGGGGAGCGGGGGCTAGCACAGATACGCAGTATTTT
TRBJ1-2 many TRBV20-1 NA CSARPYRQLANYGYTF TGCAGTGCTAGGCCCTATAGACAGTTAGCTAACTATGGCTACACCTTC
TRBJ2-7 many TRBV6-2/TRBV6-3 NA CASSSRTYGGPGDEQYF TGTGCCAGCAGTTCTCGAACCTATGGAGGGCCAGGCGACGAGCAGTACTTC
TRBJ2-7 many TRBV3-1 NA CASSTRGFEQYF TGTGCCAGCAGCACAAGGGGCTTCGAGCAGTACTTC
TRBJ2-3 many TRBV12-3/TRBV12-4 NA CASTAPSTDTQYF TGTGCCAGCACCGCGCCTAGCACAGATACGCAGTATTTT
TRBJ2-7 many TRBV5-1 TRBD1 CASSFGTDYEQYF TGCGCCAGCAGCTTTGGGACAGACTACGAGCAGTACTTC
TRBJ2-1 many TRBV7-2 NA CASSLSLAEFF TGTGCCAGCAGCTTATCCCTCGCGGAGTTCTTC
TRBJ2-7 many TRBV20-1 NA CSASRGYEQYF TGCAGTGCCAGCCGGGGCTACGAGCAGTACTTC
TRBJ1-1 many TRBV20-1 NA CSASRGQMGEAFF TGCAGTGCTAGCCGTGGACAGATGGGTGAAGCTTTCTTT
TRBJ2-1 NA TRBV5-1 NA CASSVQGHEQFF TGCGCCAGCAGTGTCCAGGGGCACGAGCAGTTCTTC
TRBJ1-1 NA TRBV5-5 TRBD1 CASSLPGQVNTEAFF TGTGCCAGCAGCTTGCCTGGACAGGTGAACACTGAAGCTTTCTTT
TRBJ1-1 many TRBV6-1 NA CASSEASERHTEAFF TGTGCCAGCAGTGAAGCATCGGAGCGTCACACTGAAGCTTTCTTT
TRBJ1-2 many TRBV27 NA CASSLGWGRYGYTF TGTGCCAGCAGTTTAGGGTGGGGGCGGTATGGCTACACCTTC
TRBJ2-1 many TRBV6-1 NA CASTRQALYNEQFF TGTGCCAGCACACGACAGGCTTTATACAATGAGCAGTTCTTC
TRBJ2-3 many TRBV20-1 NA CSARTLLAVGTDTQYF TGCAGTGCTAGGACCTTGCTAGCTGTTGGCACAGATACGCAGTATTTT
TRBJ2-5 many TRBV7-8 TRBD2 CASSFERGRYQETQYF TGTGCCAGCAGCTTTGAGCGGGGCCGATACCAAGAGACCCAGTACTTC
TRBJ2-3 many TRBV6-1 TRBD1 CASSLTGPPSTDTQYF TGTGCCAGCAGTTTGACAGGGCCTCCTAGCACAGATACGCAGTATTTT
TRBJ2-7 many TRBV5-1 NA CASKALGGAYEQYF TGCGCCAGCAAGGCCCTCGGTGGGGCCTACGAGCAGTACTTC